The 18 T cell receptor beta chains listed next were all sequenced from one sample in a study of early T cells in non-severe SARS-CoV-2 infection (dated by TCRdb to about 2021). Receptor amplification or capture employed 5' RACE. Instrument on record: NextSeq 500. TCRdb applied fastp at Q25 and MiXCR to the public reads, then kept only in-frame beta chains. Under each unique CDR3 protein, matching rows form one entry showing the most common genes and DNA. The sample records approximately 70,000 distinct CDR3 sequences, 4.5% to 6% of which are singletons. Approximately 7.4% of the sample is taken by the ten largest. Sequences were derived from whole blood, sampled at baseline. The receptor set was obtained from an adult who was a healthcare worker with PCR-confirmed SARS-CoV-2 infection or an uninfected control (not recorded which).

Only a few counts were recorded for this clonotype. This CDR3 reads CASTTRDHTEAFF. CDR3 coding DNA: TGTGCCAGCACTACGAGGGACCACACTGAAGCTTTCTTT. The chain couples TRBV28 to TRBJ1-1, with D tentatively TRBD1 (5 bases). The V gene's germline CDR1 is MDHEN and CDR2 SYDVKM. Trimming cost V 7 bases and J 3 bases, with 12 bases left between them. The CDR3 contains 13 residues.

The sample holds many counts of this clonotype. The genes are TRBV28 and TRBJ2-1, with D possibly being TRBD1 (6 bases). V lost 2 bases to trimming and J lost 9 bases, with 11 bases between them. CDR3 length equals 13 residues. The germline V gene has CDR1 MDHEN and CDR2 SYDVKM. The CDR3 here is CASSLPDRTEQFF. The CDR3 nucleotides are TGTGCCAGCAGTTTACCCGACAGGACTGAGCAGTTCTTC.

The rearrangement links TRBV18 to TRBJ2-7; 7 bases line up with TRBD2. Germline loops: CDR1 KGHSH, CDR2 LQKENI. CDR3 length equals 15 residues. V dropped 3 bases and J dropped 7; count of bases not matched to a gene: 12. CDR3: CASSPREGHLEEQYF. Written as DNA, the CDR3 is TGTGCCAGCTCACCCAGGGAGGGCCACCTTGAAGAGCAGTACTTC. The whole variable domain, remainder taken from reference TRBV18 and TRBJ2-7, is NAGVMQNPRHLVRRRGQEARLRCSPMKGHSHVYWYRQLPEEGLKFMVYLQKENIIDESGMPKERFSAEFPKEGPSILRIQQVVRGDSAAYFCASSPREGHLEEQYFGPGTRLTVT.

This clonotype was recorded at least ten times. This chain links TRBV29-1 with TRBJ2-1; D is undetermined. V shed 3 bases and J shed 9 bases, with 12 bases lying between them. The germline V gene encodes CDR1 SQVTM and CDR2 ANQGSEA. The CDR3 is 12 residues long. The CDR3 region is CSVESSQSEQFF. In DNA, the CDR3 is TGCAGCGTTGAGTCTTCCCAGAGTGAGCAGTTCTTC.

This clonotype came up a few times. V usage is TRBV20-1 and J usage is TRBJ2-3; no clear D gene. In germline, CDR1 is DFQATT, CDR2 SNEGSKA (reference sequence). Trimming pared 3 bases from V and 4 bases from J, leaving 8 bases between. This CDR3 comprises 12 residues. CDR3 DNA: TGCAGTGCTAGGCCGGGTCCAGATACGCAGTATTTT. It translates to CSARPGPDTQYF.

This clonotype was seen many times. The rearrangement links TRBV7-6 to TRBJ2-7, with 12 bases lining up with TRBD2. With V trimmed by 6 bases and J by 4 bases, 4 bases remained unmatched. The CDR3 loop spans 14 amino acids. CDR1 is SGHVS, CDR2 FNYEAQ, per germline. Here the CDR3 reads CASSSGLAGYEQYF. Written as DNA, the CDR3 is TGTGCCAGCAGTTCCGGACTAGCGGGGTACGAGCAGTACTTC.

This clonotype was counted ten times or more. V and J are TRBV6-6 and TRBJ1-4, with 12 bases identical to TRBD1. Germline V gene lookup returns CDR1 MNHNY and CDR2 SVGAGI (reference sequence). The J segment lost 3 bases and the V segment lost 7 bases, leaving 6 bases of the junction unmatched. The CDR3 is 16 residues long. The CDR3 spells CASNMGQGAANEKLFF. The CDR3 DNA reads TGTGCCAGCAATATGGGACAGGGGGCAGCTAATGAAAAACTGTTTTTT.

The gene calls are TRBV5-1 and TRBJ2-1, with 12 bases that match TRBD2. This CDR3 contains 16 residues. CDR1 and CDR2 (germline): SGHRS, YFSETQ. J gave up 9 bases and V 0 bases, and 7 bases lay outside the gene matches. CDR3 sequence: CASSLGRTSGIVEQFF. In DNA, the CDR3 is TGCGCCAGCAGCTTGGGACGGACTAGCGGGATCGTTGAGCAGTTCTTC.

This clonotype was seen many times. V usage is TRBV20-1 and J usage is TRBJ1-4; TRBD1 matches at 9 bases. Germline CDR1 reads DFQATT; CDR2 reads SNEGSKA (reference sequence). V lost 1 base to trimming and J lost 8 bases; unmatched junction nucleotides: 5. This CDR3 is 14 amino acids long. In nucleotides, the CDR3 is TGCAGTGCTAGAGGGGGGACAGGGTCGGAAAAACTGTTTTTT. It is translated as CSARGGTGSEKLFF.

The chain has TRBV6-5 and TRBJ2-1; D call uncertain. Trimming shortened V by 5 bases and J by 3 bases, and 8 bases separated the two germline ends. The CDR3 spans 13 residues. Germline lookup yields CDR1 MNHEY and CDR2 SVGAGI. The CDR3 reads CASSPYNYNEQFF. The CDR3 coding sequence is TGTGCCAGCAGTCCTTATAACTACAATGAGCAGTTCTTC.

This clonotype was seen at least ten times. J is TRBJ2-6 and V is TRBV12-3 or TRBV12-4, with a weak D call TRBD1 (5 bases). The V end lost 6 bases, the J end lost 0 bases, and 18 bases lay between the germline ends. There are 18 residues in the CDR3. This CDR3 reads CASSRQGSSISGANVLTF. The DNA of the CDR3 is TGTGCCAGCAGCAGGCAGGGAAGTTCTATCTCTGGGGCCAACGTCCTGACTTTC.

This clonotype was detected a few times. The chain recombines TRBV6-6 with TRBJ2-3; D gene ambiguous. CDR3 size: 15 residues. The V gene's germline CDR1 is MNHNY and CDR2 SVGAGI (reference sequence). Trimming cost V 6 bases and J 4 bases, with 17 bases left between them. CDR3 in amino acids: CASSRRPSVADTQYF. CDR3 DNA: TGTGCCAGCAGCCGGAGACCTTCCGTGGCAGATACGCAGTATTTT.

This clonotype was seen many times. CDR3 DNA: TGTGCTAGTGGTCCGGGATACGGACAGGATGGTAACTATGGCTACACCTTC. Protein sequence: CASGPGYGQDGNYGYTF. This chain connects TRBV12-5 to TRBJ1-2; TRBD1 matches 7 bases. The V gene's germline CDR1 is LGHNT and CDR2 FRNRAP. The CDR3 sequence is 17 residues long. V gave up 5 bases and J gave up 1 base; unmatched junction bases: 13.

At least ten counts were recorded for this clonotype. This sequence joins TRBV5-1 and TRBJ2-7; perhaps TRBD1 as D (5 bases). Germline V CDR1 and CDR2: SGHRS, YFSETQ. This CDR3 comprises 15 residues. The germline V and J ends were trimmed by 0 bases and 2 bases, with 12 bases remaining between them. CDR3 coding DNA: TGCGCCAGCAGCTTGGGAACAGGTCGACCCTACGAGCAGTACTTC. This translates into CASSLGTGRPYEQYF.

This clonotype was recorded a few times. V is TRBV30 and J is TRBJ1-4; D perhaps matches TRBD1 (5 bases). This CDR3 has 15 residues. From germline, CDR1 is GTSNPN and CDR2 SVGIG (reference sequence). V gave up 1 base and J gave up 0 bases, with 9 bases separating them. The CDR3 spells CAWSGRGTTNEKLFF. CDR3 DNA sequence: TGTGCCTGGAGTGGCCGGGGGACAACTAATGAAAAACTGTTTTTT.

The table lists this clonotype with many counts. The rearrangement joins TRBV7-3 to TRBJ2-2; D gene uncertain. This CDR3 is built from 16 residues. The germline CDR1 and CDR2 sequences are SGHTA and FQGTGA. Trimming cost V 5 bases and J 0 bases, with 13 bases left between them. The CDR3 is CASSATRHANTGELFF. The CDR3 DNA is TGTGCCAGCAGCGCTACAAGACACGCGAACACCGGGGAGCTGTTTTTT.

This clonotype came up many times. This sequence joins TRBV20-1 and TRBJ1-6; 10 nucleotides match TRBD1. Trimming removed 6 bases from V and 12 bases from J; junction bases left unmatched: 11. The CDR3 consists of 14 residues. The germline V gene encodes CDR1 DFQATT and CDR2 SNEGSKA (reference sequence). The CDR3 here is CSAETGGAWGPLHF. The CDR3 DNA sequence: TGCAGTGCGGAGACAGGGGGCGCTTGGGGACCCCTCCACTTT.

This clonotype has a count of ten or more. This rearrangement joins TRBV18 to TRBJ1-2, with 9 bases identical to TRBD1. CDR1 and CDR2 (germline): KGHSH, LQKENI. Losses at the gene ends were 4 bases for V and 5 bases for J; bases not matched to a gene: 2. The CDR3 length is 13 residues. This chain's CDR3 is CASSRTGAYGYTF. As DNA, the CDR3 is TGTGCCAGCTCACGGACAGGGGCGTATGGCTACACCTTC. Using reference TRBV18 and TRBJ1-2 for the parts outside the CDR3, the full variable domain is NAGVMQNPRHLVRRRGQEARLRCSPMKGHSHVYWYRQLPEEGLKFMVYLQKENIIDESGMPKERFSAEFPKEGPSILRIQQVVRGDSAAYFCASSRTGAYGYTFGSGTRLTVV.